These 12 T cell receptor beta chains were sequenced from one sample in a study of blood T cell repertoires in COVID-19. Some clones are missing from TCRdb's copy, which holds only in-frame ones; the method was immunoSEQ multiplex PCR. The sample contains 200,000 to 250,000 clones, roughly 85% of which appear only once. The sequenced sample consisted of peripheral blood. Receptor source: a man aged 50-59 years with COVID-19, enrolled during active disease.

The chain uses TRBV5-1 and TRBJ1-2; unclear D gene. The CDR3 is 15 amino acids. Germline values: CDR1 SGHRS, CDR2 YFSETQ. V was cut by 2 bases and J by 4 bases, with 15 bases left in between. CDR3 residues: CASSLLPGNFYGYTF. The CDR3 region has the DNA TGCGCCAGCAGCTTACTTCCCGGGAACTTCTATGGCTACACCTTC.

V and J are TRBV7-2 and TRBJ1-4; 7 positions agree with TRBD1. Germline CDR1 is SGHTA and CDR2 is FQGNSA. The CDR3 has 16 amino acids. V gave up 1 base and J gave up 5 bases; unmatched junction bases: 7. For the CDR3, the DNA is TGTGCCAGCAGCTTAGGAGGGGGGACAGTAAATGAAAAACTGTTTTTT. Translating gives CASSLGGGTVNEKLFF.

The chain carries TRBV28 and TRBJ2-7; 8 nucleotides match TRBD2. Unmatched junction bases numbered 7, after V lost 6 bases and J lost 3 bases. CDR3 size: 14 residues. The germline V gene encodes CDR1 MDHEN and CDR2 SYDVKM. The CDR3 sequence is CASSFTSGVYEQYF. The CDR3 nucleotides are TGTGCCAGCAGCTTCACTAGCGGTGTCTACGAGCAGTACTTC.

The chain combines TRBV7-6 with TRBJ2-2; D call uncertain. CDR1 and CDR2 (germline): SGHVS, FNYEAQ. This CDR3 is 14 amino acids long. V lost 5 bases and J lost 5, with 12 bases in between. This chain's CDR3 is CASSPSPGTGELFF. The CDR3 coding sequence is TGTGCCAGCAGCCCCAGCCCCGGGACCGGGGAGCTGTTTTTT.

The chain recombines TRBV27 with TRBJ2-7, with 10 bases lining up with TRBD2. Germline V gene data show CDR1 as MNHEY and CDR2 as SMNVEV (reference sequence). Trimming took 5 bases from V and 2 from J; bases not matched to a gene: 15. There are 18 residues in the CDR3. CDR3 sequence reads: CASSAHRYSGGVTYEQYF. Written as DNA, the CDR3 is TGTGCCAGCAGTGCACACCGCTACAGCGGGGGGGTTACCTACGAGCAGTACTTC.

The V gene is TRBV2, the J gene TRBJ2-1; no clear D gene. The V gene lost 0 bases and the J gene lost 9 bases, with 12 bases spanning the gap. CDR1 SNHLY and CDR2 FYNNEI come from the germline V gene. The CDR3 extends over 14 amino acids. CDR3 bases: TGTGCCAGCAGTGAAGCAGACACCTACGGTGAGCAGTTCTTC. As protein: CASSEADTYGEQFF.

This clone was found once. This chain uses TRBV5-1 with TRBJ1-2; no definite D call. From germline, CDR1 is SGHRS and CDR2 YFSETQ. V gave up 2 bases and J gave up 3 bases, with 5 bases separating them. The CDR3 sequence is 12 residues long. CDR3 nucleotides: TGCGCCAGCAGCTTCGGGGACTATGGCTACACCTTC. It translates to CASSFGDYGYTF.

The rearrangement uses TRBV19 and TRBJ1-2, with D unresolved. Germline CDR1 is LNHDA and CDR2 is SQIVND (reference sequence). The CDR3 sequence is 13 residues long. The germline V and J ends were trimmed by 10 bases and 2 bases, with 14 bases remaining between them. The DNA of the CDR3 is TGTGCCACCGATGGGCGACCGAACTATGGCTACACCTTC. Its protein product is CATDGRPNYGYTF.

The count of this clone is one. The chain is built from TRBV5-1 and TRBJ1-1, with a tentative D call TRBD1 (6 bases). The CDR3 totals 15 residues. Germline-derived CDR1 and CDR2 are SGHRS and YFSETQ. The V end was cut by 0 bases, the J end by 0 bases, with 9 bases between. In DNA, the CDR3 is TGCGCCAGCAGCTTGGTCGGACAGATGAACACTGAAGCTTTCTTT. It is translated as CASSLVGQMNTEAFF. Using reference TRBV5-1 and TRBJ1-1 for the parts outside the CDR3, the full variable domain is KAGVTQTPRYLIKTRGQQVTLSCSPISGHRSVSWYQQTPGQGLQFLFEYFSETQRNKGNFPGRFSGRQFSNSRSEMNVSTLELGDSALYLCASSLVGQMNTEAFFGQGTRLTVV.

The rearrangement uses TRBV10-3 and TRBJ1-5; D unresolved. V lost 6 bases to trimming and J lost 5 bases, with 14 bases between them. The CDR3 sequence is 14 residues long. Germline V lookup: CDR1 ENHRY, CDR2 SYGVKD. Written as DNA, the CDR3 is TGTGCCATCAGCGAGACGGGGTGGGATCAGCCCCAGCATTTT. Protein sequence: CAISETGWDQPQHF.

The chain carries TRBV28 and TRBJ1-1; D uncertain. The V gene's germline CDR1 is MDHEN and CDR2 SYDVKM. The CDR3 covers 12 residues. V was cut by 7 bases and J by 6 bases, with 12 bases left in between. CDR3 region: CASTPLGAEAFF. For the CDR3, the DNA is TGTGCCAGCACCCCATTGGGCGCTGAAGCTTTCTTT.

The chain uses TRBV4-2 and TRBJ2-1; 9 nucleotides line up with TRBD2. The CDR3 runs 16 residues. In germline, CDR1 is LGHNA, CDR2 YNFKEQ. Trimming cost V 8 bases and J 8 bases; bases outside gene matches: 16. CDR3 bases: TGTGCCAGCTCCCCCCTTAGCGGGGGCCACCCAGATGAGCAGTTCTTC. Residues: CASSPLSGGHPDEQFF.